The clone carrying this T cell receptor (beta chain) was recorded at least ten times. Its matching antigen is unknown. The record originates from a study of CD8+CD57+ T cells in acquired aplastic anemia. General study points: Between patients and controls, about 30 CD8+ CDR3 sequences were found in common.

The TCR beta profiling, which covered VDJ combination and CDR3 sequence, was carried out using genomic DNA as the template. TCRdb reprocessed the reads via MiXCR and lists one record per CDR3 protein. The repertoire holds under 150,000 distinct CDR3 sequences, with 35% to 50% as singletons. Sequenced material: sorted CD4+, CD8+, or CD8+CD57+ T cells (not recorded which) from PBMCs. This sequence originates from a human donor in good health, serving as a control.

In DNA, the CDR3 is TGTGCCACCAGCAGAGATGCCGTTCCGAATGGGAATGAAAAACTGTTTTTT. Translation gives CATSRDAVPNGNEKLFF. The chain joins TRBV15 to TRBJ1-4; D is ambiguous. In germline, CDR1 is LNHNV, CDR2 YYDKDF (reference sequence). CDR3 length equals 17 residues. With 0 bases removed from V and 5 bases from J, the gap between germline ends came to 16 bases.